Listed here is a single T cell receptor (beta chain). Its antigen is not identified. These data originate in a study of T cell responses to AZD1222 COVID-19 vaccine. The germline gives CDR1 WNHNN, CDR2 SYGVQD (reference sequence). The CDR3 sequence is 16 residues long. V shed 3 bases and J 4 bases; nucleotides not matched to a gene: 7. Broader study findings: Donors, mostly white British, included more females; clonal diversity was possibly underestimated. Vaccine-related CD4 TCRs covered spike, predominating at 160-218 and 743-854.

Assay used: immunoSEQ multiplex PCR; TCRdb lists only in-frame clones, some missing. The table records approximately 65,000 clones, 76% of them present only once. This receptor was identified in an adult in good health. This chain uses TRBV10-1 with TRBJ1-5; 9 bases are shared with TRBD1. The sequencing used peripheral blood, collected on day 0 of AZD1222 vaccination. For the CDR3, the DNA is TGCGCCAGCAGTGAAACGAGGACAGGGGAAAATCAGCCCCAGCATTTT. This sequence encodes CASSETRTGENQPQHF.